Presented here are 26 T cell receptor beta chains from one specimen sequenced in a study of post-analysis software for immune sequencing data. General study findings and limits: Patients carried five TRBV segments more frequently than controls did, and TRBV5-6, TRBV5-1 and TRBV20-1 were among them.

Tagging with unique molecular identifiers was a feature of the TCR beta cDNA libraries. MiXCR was run by TCRdb on the PCR reads, yielding one entry per CDR3 protein. The table has about 200,000 distinct CDR3 sequences, 29% seen once. Their antigen targets remain unknown. Sequenced input: blood. The source is a girl aged 2 to 17 with multiple sclerosis.

In the case of this clonotype: Given a much more abundant clone one base away, this may be a read error. This chain joins TRBV24-1 and TRBJ2-1, with a weak D call TRBD1 (5 bases). The V gene's germline CDR1 is KGHDR and CDR2 SFDVKD. V was clipped by 3 bases and J by 8 bases, with 16 bases between them. The CDR3 length is 15 residues. The chain's CDR3 is CATSDAGIPHDEQFF. CDR3 DNA sequence: TGTGCCACCAGTGATGCAGGGATTCCCCATGATGAGCAGTTCTTC.

In regard to this clonotype: This clone may be a read error of a much larger clone one base away. The CDR3 here is CASSLATGRETQYF. The CDR3 DNA follows: TGCGCCAGCAGCTTGGCCACCGGGAGAGAGACCCAGTACTTC. The chain uses TRBV5-1 and TRBJ2-5, with D possibly matching TRBD2 (6 bases). Per the germline V gene, CDR1 is SGHRS and CDR2 is YFSETQ. Trimming pared 0 bases from V and 4 bases from J, leaving 10 bases between. This CDR3 is 14 amino acids long.

To note about this clonotype: The junction does not match germline at one end; this may be a read error. The J gene is TRBJ1-6, the V gene TRBV15, with D unresolved. CDR3 length: 16 residues. From germline, CDR1 is LNHNV and CDR2 YYDKDF (reference sequence). CDR3 sequence reads: CATRSHLSSYNSLLHF. For the CDR3, the DNA is TGTGCCACCAGGTCCCACCTGAGCTCCTATAATTCACTCCTCCACTTT.

This clonotype was recorded a few times. The V gene is TRBV11-2, the J gene TRBJ1-1, with D perhaps TRBD1 (6 bases). V was pared by 4 bases and J by 3 bases, with 18 bases between. Germline assignment: CDR1 SGHAT and CDR2 FQNNGV. This CDR3 has 16 amino acids. CDR3 nucleotides: TGTGCCAGCAGCTCCCGAACAGGGCTTGCTGACACTGAAGCTTTCTTT. It yields the protein CASSSRTGLADTEAFF.

This clonotype was seen at least ten times. J is TRBJ2-1 and V is TRBV20-1, with 11 bases identical to TRBD2. Germline lookup yields CDR1 DFQATT and CDR2 SNEGSKA (reference sequence). The CDR3 sequence is 16 residues long. Trimming took 3 bases from V and 0 from J; bases not matched to a gene: 4. CDR3 loop: CSARSSGGLSYNEQFF. The CDR3 nucleotides read TGCAGTGCTAGGTCTAGCGGGGGGCTCTCCTACAATGAGCAGTTCTTC.

This clonotype was found a few times. A much larger clone differs from this one at a single base, so this may be a read error. The chain is built from TRBV11-2 and TRBJ2-3, with D tentatively TRBD2 (5 bases). V dropped 3 bases and J dropped 5 bases, with 9 bases sitting between them. In germline, CDR1 is SGHAT, CDR2 FQNNGV. This CDR3 contains 13 residues. The CDR3 sequence is CASSFPRGDTQYF. CDR3 nucleotide sequence: TGTGCCAGCAGCTTCCCCCGGGGAGATACGCAGTATTTT.

This clonotype was found a few times. The gene calls are TRBV10-2 and TRBJ2-5, with TRBD2 identical over 10 bases. Germline trimming cut 4 bases from V and 4 bases from J; bases unmatched to any gene: 3. The CDR3 has 14 amino acids. Per germline, CDR1 WSHSY and CDR2 SAAADI. For the CDR3, the DNA is TGCGCCAGCAGTGCGGCTAGCGGGGGAGAGACCCAGTACTTC. It codes for CASSAASGGETQYF.

This sequence joins TRBV6-5 and TRBJ1-1; D remains unclear. V gave up 5 bases and J gave up 7 bases, with 14 bases separating them. The CDR3 is made up of 13 amino acids. The germline gives CDR1 MNHEY, CDR2 SVGAGI. The CDR3 spells CASSHRGRGEAFF. CDR3 DNA sequence: TGTGCCAGCAGTCACCGGGGTAGAGGTGAAGCTTTCTTT.

A few counts support this clonotype. This rearrangement joins TRBV12-3 or TRBV12-4 to TRBJ1-5, with D perhaps TRBD1 (6 bases). V lost 7 bases to trimming and J lost 0 bases, with 13 bases between them. The CDR3 runs to 15 residues. This CDR3 reads CASIKQGNSNQPQHF. The CDR3 bases are TGTGCCAGCATTAAACAGGGAAATAGCAATCAGCCCCAGCATTTT.

This clonotype was picked up a small number of times. The chain joins TRBV16 to TRBJ1-1; 7 nucleotides align to TRBD1. CDR1 and CDR2 from the germline V gene are KGHSY and FQNENV. The CDR3 extends over 14 amino acids. With V trimmed by 7 bases and J by 8 bases, 13 bases remained unmatched. CDR3 loop: CASNHSGQRLEAFF. The CDR3 DNA follows: TGTGCCAGCAACCATTCGGGACAGAGGCTCGAAGCTTTCTTT.

As concerns this clonotype: This could be a read error, since a much larger clone is one nucleotide away. The chain uses TRBV6-5 and TRBJ2-1; D unresolved. The CDR3 totals 14 residues. Trimming stripped 6 bases from V and 8 bases from J, with 17 bases between. The germline V gene has CDR1 MNHEY and CDR2 SVGAGI. The CDR3 is CASSLDWGRDEQFF. The CDR3 DNA follows: TGTGCCAGCAGCCTTGACTGGGGTCGCGATGAGCAGTTCTTC.

This clonotype was observed at least ten times. The CDR3 nucleotides are TGTGCCAGCAGTTTAGCAGGGGGAGGGGAAAAACTGTTTTTT. It codes for CASSLAGGGEKLFF. V usage is TRBV12-3 or TRBV12-4 and J usage is TRBJ1-4; D possibly corresponds to TRBD1 (6 bases). CDR3 length: 14 residues. Trimming stripped 0 bases from V and 8 bases from J, with 10 bases between.

As regards this clonotype: A read error may explain this, as a much larger clone is one base away. The V gene is TRBV3-1, the J gene TRBJ1-1; D unclear. Trimming removed 5 bases at V and 1 base at J, with 8 bases between. The CDR3 sequence is 13 residues long. Germline V CDR1 and CDR2: LGHDT, YNNKEL (reference sequence). In DNA, the CDR3 is TGTGCCAGCAGCTACGGGGAGAACACTGAAGCTTTCTTT. Amino acids: CASSYGENTEAFF.

This clonotype showed up many times. V usage is TRBV7-2 and J usage is TRBJ2-7, with TRBD1 matching over 9 bases. Germline V gives CDR1 SGHTA, CDR2 FQGNSA. There are 13 residues in the CDR3. V shed 5 bases, J shed 6 bases, and the junction held 5 bases outside the gene matches. The CDR3 here is CASSPTTGGEQYF. The CDR3 nucleotides read TGTGCCAGCAGCCCAACGACAGGGGGCGAGCAGTACTTC.

This clonotype was counted a few times. This rearrangement joins TRBV12-3 or TRBV12-4 to TRBJ1-3, with 9 nucleotides matching TRBD1. The CDR3 runs to 16 residues. The V gene end was trimmed by 3 bases and the J gene end by 1 base; junction bases not matched to a gene: 4. The CDR3 loop reads CASSFNRGRSGNTIYF. The DNA of the CDR3 is TGTGCCAGCAGTTTTAACAGGGGGCGGTCTGGAAACACCATATATTTT.

This clonotype was recorded a few times. V gene TRBV28 combines with J gene TRBJ2-1; D not resolved. Trimming shortened V by 8 bases and J by 7 bases, and 12 bases separated the two germline ends. CDR3 length equals 12 residues. The germline V gene has CDR1 MDHEN and CDR2 SYDVKM. For the CDR3, the DNA is TGTGCCAGCGGTAATGGAAGGAATGAGCAGTTCTTC. It encodes CASGNGRNEQFF.

Concerning this clonotype itself: Being one base from a much bigger clone, this may be a read error. The chain couples TRBV10-3 to TRBJ2-5; TRBD2 aligns across 11 bases. CDR1 and CDR2 (germline): ENHRY, SYGVKD. The CDR3 loop spans 14 amino acids. Here the CDR3 reads CAVSTSGGQETQYF. The CDR3 DNA sequence: TGTGCCGTCAGCACTAGCGGGGGCCAAGAGACCCAGTACTTC.

This clonotype was picked up a small number of times. This chain connects TRBV12-3 or TRBV12-4 to TRBJ1-1, with 9 bases fitting TRBD1. The CDR3 is made up of 15 amino acids. V shed 5 bases, J shed 5 bases, and the junction held 9 bases outside the gene matches. CDR3: CASSPEQGARTEAFF. The CDR3 DNA follows: TGTGCCAGCAGTCCCGAACAGGGGGCGCGGACTGAAGCTTTCTTT.

CDR3 loop: CASSFRQPQHF. CDR3 bases: TGTGCCAGCAGTTTCCGTCAGCCCCAGCATTTT. The rearrangement joins TRBV28 to TRBJ1-5, with D unclear. With 3 bases removed from V and 6 bases from J, the gap between germline ends came to 3 bases. CDR1 is MDHEN, CDR2 SYDVKM, per germline. This CDR3 is built from 11 residues. Full variable domain (missing parts from reference TRBV28 and TRBJ1-5): DVKVTQSSRYLVKRTGEKVFLECVQDMDHENMFWYRQDPGLGLRLIYFSYDVKMKEKGDIPEGYSVSREKKERFSLILESASTNQTSMYLCASSFRQPQHFGDGTRLSIL.

V is TRBV10-2 and J is TRBJ2-4; no firm D call. The ends were cut back, 8 bases at V and 1 base at J, with 9 bases in the middle. In germline, CDR1 is WSHSY, CDR2 SAAADI. The CDR3 spans 13 residues. The CDR3 region has the DNA TGCGCCAGCGTCCTCGGGGCCAAAAACATTCAGTACTTC. Translated: CASVLGAKNIQYF.

This clonotype has more than one count but fewer than ten. This chain uses TRBV29-1 with TRBJ2-5; 8 bases fit TRBD2. Looked up from germline, CDR1 is SQVTM and CDR2 is ANQGSEA. J gave up 7 bases and V 3 bases, and 7 bases lay outside the gene matches. CDR3 size: 13 residues. This CDR3 reads CSVDGRAVGTQYF. The CDR3 DNA follows: TGCAGCGTTGACGGGAGGGCCGTGGGGACCCAGTACTTC. Looking up the rest from reference TRBV29-1 and TRBJ2-5 gives the full variable domain: SAVISQKPSRDICQRGTSLTIQCQVDSQVTMMFWYRQQPGQSLTLIATANQGSEATYESGFVIDKFPISRPNLTFSTLTVSNMSPEDSSIYLCSVDGRAVGTQYFGPGTRLLVL.

The chain is built from TRBV2 and TRBJ2-7; D may be TRBD1 (6 bases). This CDR3 has 13 amino acids. V was shortened by 11 bases and J by 2 bases, with 16 bases between the two germline ends. Germline CDR1 SNHLY, CDR2 FYNNEI. The CDR3 bases are TGTGCCTGTCTCAGGGGACCCACCTACGAGCAGTACTTC. Protein: CACLRGPTYEQYF.

This clonotype has ten or more counts. The rearrangement links TRBV5-1 to TRBJ2-1; the D call may be TRBD1 or TRBD2 (5 bases each). The CDR3 loop spans 17 amino acids. The V gene lost 6 bases and the J gene lost 6 bases, with 25 bases spanning the gap. Germline V gene lookup returns CDR1 SGHRS and CDR2 YFSETQ. Written as DNA, the CDR3 is TGCGCCAGCATCCCCGACGTGGGGGATCCTCGGATCAATGAGCAGTTCTTC. It codes for CASIPDVGDPRINEQFF.

This clonotype turned up a few times. The rearrangement uses TRBV7-2 and TRBJ1-6; tentative D call: TRBD1 (5 bases). Germline CDR1 is SGHTA and CDR2 is FQGNSA. The germline V and J ends were trimmed by 5 bases and 11 bases, with 16 bases remaining between them. There are 14 residues in the CDR3. CDR3 in DNA: TGTGCCAGCAGCCCACAGGCCAACATTCCACCCCTCCACTTT. It is translated as CASSPQANIPPLHF.

The chain joins TRBV7-9 to TRBJ1-2, with D maybe TRBD1 (6 bases). V lost 8 bases, J lost 4 bases, and 14 bases lay in between. Germline V CDR1 and CDR2: SEHNR, FQNEAQ (reference sequence). CDR3 size: 13 residues. In DNA form, the CDR3 reads TGTGCCAGCCAAAGAGGGGGTATCTATGGCTACACCTTC. Its protein is CASQRGGIYGYTF.

The V and J genes are TRBV5-1 and TRBJ2-1; D might be TRBD1 or TRBD2, each matching 5 bases. From germline, CDR1 is SGHRS and CDR2 YFSETQ. Trimming shortened V by 1 base and J by 3 bases, and 17 bases separated the two germline ends. The CDR3 runs 17 residues. The CDR3 nucleotides are TGCGCCAGCAGCTTGAGGGGCCCGCCGGGGATCTACAATGAGCAGTTCTTC. Its translation: CASSLRGPPGIYNEQFF.